One and the same sample provided the 6 T cell receptor beta chains below, sequenced in a study of somatic mutations in cytotoxic T cells in rheumatoid arthritis. Profiling relied on immunoSEQ multiplex PCR, and the TCRdb table lists in-frame clones only, not all of them. The profile shows just over 15,000 clones, 65% to 75% of them singletons. Sequenced: CD8+ T cells sorted from blood. The source is an adult with rheumatoid arthritis.

The V gene is TRBV5-5, the J gene TRBJ2-1, with 9 bases lining up with TRBD1. The CDR3 runs 15 residues. Trimming took 4 bases from V and 4 from J; bases not matched to a gene: 6. In germline, CDR1 is SGHKS, CDR2 YYEKEE (reference sequence). The CDR3 loop reads CASSPEGQGYNEQFF. DNA for the CDR3: TGTGCCAGCAGCCCAGAGGGACAGGGATACAATGAGCAGTTCTTC.

The V and J genes are TRBV7-2 and TRBJ1-2, with 9 bases aligning to TRBD1. Germline trimming cut 5 bases from V and 3 bases from J; bases unmatched to any gene: 4. Germline CDR1 and CDR2: SGHTA and FQGNSA. The CDR3 spans 14 residues. CDR3 coding DNA: TGTGCCAGCAGCGCCCGGGACAGGGACTATGGCTACACCTTC. Residues: CASSARDRDYGYTF.

This clone is medium-sized by share. The rearrangement joins TRBV6-5 to TRBJ2-1; 8 positions match TRBD2. The CDR3 runs to 14 residues. CDR1 MNHEY and CDR2 SVGAGI come from the germline V gene. The ends lost 4 bases at V and 2 bases at J; junction bases unmatched: 1. The CDR3: CASSSGGPYNEQFF. The DNA for the CDR3 is TGTGCCAGCAGTTCGGGGGGGCCCTACAATGAGCAGTTCTTC.

This clone came up a few times. This sequence joins TRBV2 and TRBJ1-4, with D possibly TRBD1 on 5 matching bases. Trimming shortened V by 3 bases and J by 7 bases, and 6 bases separated the two germline ends. The CDR3 extends over 12 amino acids. CDR1 SNHLY and CDR2 FYNNEI come from the germline V gene. The CDR3 sequence: CASSEGGEKLFF. The CDR3 DNA follows: TGTGCCAGCAGTGAGGGGGGTGAAAAACTGTTTTTT.

The count of this clone is one. This chain links TRBV5-1 with TRBJ2-3; D is possibly TRBD1 or TRBD2 (5 bases each). Trimming pared 3 bases from V and 2 bases from J, leaving 22 bases between. The CDR3 extends over 18 amino acids. Germline V gives CDR1 SGHRS, CDR2 YFSETQ. The CDR3 here is CASSSAPGRIAFTDTQYF. The CDR3 DNA is TGCGCCAGCAGCTCGGCTCCGGGACGGATAGCTTTCACAGATACGCAGTATTTT.

This clone has only one observation. The rearrangement joins TRBV5-6 to TRBJ2-5; no clear D gene. The V gene lost 1 base and the J gene lost 0 bases, with 7 bases spanning the gap. The CDR3 length is 14 residues. Germline CDR1 and CDR2: SGHDT and YYEEEE. As DNA, the CDR3 is TGTGCCAGCAGCTTGTTAGAGTACCAAGAGACCCAGTACTTC. Protein: CASSLLEYQETQYF.